A selection of T cell receptor beta chains follows, all from one sample in a study of blood T cell repertoires in COVID-19. Sequenced by immunoSEQ multiplex PCR; TCRdb stores in-frame clones only, minus some. Here the sample spans over 150,000 clones, 65% to 90% being singletons. The material sequenced was peripheral blood. These receptors were collected from a woman aged 55-69 years with COVID-19, enrolled during active disease. Both conserved end residues are part of each CDR3. Not every row has a clone size; where given, it reads once, few, many or a size class.

J gene | V gene | clone size | CDR3 protein
TRBJ2-5 | TRBV7-7 | - | CASSLSPTGRETQYF
TRBJ1-4 | TRBV21-1 | - | CASSKFSATESATNEKLFF
TRBJ2-3 | TRBV13 | - | CASSLRRSGQAGDTQYF
TRBJ1-1 | TRBV6-5 | - | CASSSPWTGREAFF
TRBJ2-3 | TRBV11-3 | - | CASSHRGLESDTQYF
TRBJ1-2 | TRBV12-3/TRBV12-4 | - | CASSLHRSGYTF
TRBJ1-3 | TRBV4-2 | - | CASSPGGTIYF
TRBJ1-1 | TRBV21-1 | - | CASSKDPRGNTEAFF
TRBJ2-1 | TRBV14 | - | CASSPTSGMSGYNEQFF
TRBJ2-3 | TRBV10-3 | - | CAISDGLAGTDTQYF
TRBJ1-4 | TRBV6-2/TRBV6-3 | - | CASSLPRQGGLNEKLFF
TRBJ2-1 | TRBV7-6 | - | CASSFGPTLRDGNEQFF
TRBJ1-2 | TRBV3-1/TRBV3-2 | - | CASSQDNRNDYGYTF
TRBJ2-2 | TRBV3-1/TRBV3-2 | - | CASSKWNRGQGGELFF
TRBJ2-3 | TRBV11-3 | - | CASSLRGLAGGDTQYF
TRBJ1-2 | TRBV12-2 | - | CASRRVGYTF
TRBJ1-3 | TRBV14 | - | CASSQGVLTGNTIYF
TRBJ2-1 | TRBV25-1 | - | CASSEWDREHNEQFF
TRBJ2-1 | TRBV25-1 | - | CASSEGGQRNEQFF
TRBJ2-7 | TRBV7-8 | - | CASSLSPGGFEQYF
TRBJ1-2 | TRBV6-5 | - | CASSYSMLGKMGGYTF
TRBJ1-5 | TRBV27 | - | CASSFLQGVQPQHF
TRBJ1-1 | TRBV12-3/TRBV12-4 | - | CASRYDRNTEAFF
TRBJ1-2 | TRBV30 | - | CAWRDIGGYTF
TRBJ1-5 | TRBV19 | - | CASSIGGNSNQPQHF
TRBJ2-3 | TRBV6-4 | few | CASSDDAGGPSDTQYF
TRBJ2-1 | TRBV18 | - | CASSPLRQGGSYNEQFF
TRBJ1-2 | TRBV28 | - | CASSSGQGAYGYTF
TRBJ2-1 | TRBV3-1/TRBV3-2 | - | CASSQIKRVSSYNEQFF
TRBJ1-4 | TRBV10-3 | - | CAISESSGGNEKLFF
TRBJ1-6 | TRBV9 | - | CASSVGQYNSPLHF
TRBJ2-5 | TRBV5-4 | - | CASSLVAGPQETQYF
TRBJ2-7 | TRBV5-4 | - | CASSSGGLGPYF
TRBJ1-2 | TRBV29-1 | medium-sized | CSVEGERGYTF
TRBJ2-2 | TRBV5-1 | - | CASSLTRGELFF
TRBJ2-1 | TRBV12-5 | - | CASGFYNEQFF
TRBJ1-5 | TRBV6-1 | - | CASSDQGGNQPQHF
TRBJ1-1 | TRBV4-1 | - | CASSQEAGLNTEAFF
TRBJ1-4 | TRBV6-1 | - | CASLNDRWSTEKLFF
TRBJ2-1 | TRBV5-1 | few | CASSLGTGPNNEQFF
TRBJ2-1 | TRBV10-3 | once | CAIRDLAGVFNEQFF
TRBJ2-7 | TRBV4-1 | once | CASSPLGGIGSYEQYF
TRBJ1-2 | TRBV5-4 | few | CASSLGDRAPNYGYTF
TRBJ1-1 | TRBV5-1 | - | CASSPRGTEAFF
TRBJ1-2 | TRBV30 | - | CAWSENRAGYTF
TRBJ1-4 | TRBV6-1 | few | CASSKVSGGAPDEKLFF